This record covers a single T cell receptor beta chain. This table comes from immunoSEQ multiplex PCR, and its TCRdb copy is limited to in-frame clones, with some not included. The sample carries about 240,000 clones, roughly 89% recorded once. Participants' own reports of clinical history determined their cohort assignment. Two negative PCRs, clearance, or symptom resolution characterized the recovered Cohort 3 donors. Germline CDR1 and CDR2: SGHRS and YFSETQ. CDR3 size: 15 residues. J was trimmed by 5 bases and V by 4 bases; bases with no gene match: 7. These data come from a study of blood T cell repertoires in COVID-19. Looking at the study overall: The analysed material was cDNA or gDNA that came from T cells, B-cell-depleted T cells, or PBMCs.

V and J are TRBV5-1 and TRBJ1-5; 9 bases line up with TRBD1. This receptor was taken from a man in his forties or fifties who had recovered from COVID-19. Sequencing used PBMCs or T cells enriched from blood (not recorded which). DNA of the CDR3: TGCGCCAGCAGCCCGGGACAGGGTGGTTATCAGCCCCAGCATTTT. It encodes CASSPGQGGYQPQHF.